The T cell receptor (beta chain) described here comes from a study of blood T cell repertoires in COVID-19. Looking at the study overall: In each case, the material was cDNA or gDNA derived from T cells, B-cell-depleted T cells, or PBMCs.

Deletions cut 8 bases from V and 4 bases from J, with 17 bases between. Per the germline V gene, CDR1 is MDHEN and CDR2 is SYDVKM. The CDR3 has 14 amino acids. Produced via immunoSEQ multiplex PCR; TCRdb's table is partial and in-frame only. Of about 180,000 clones in the sample, 88% are singletons; the top ten hold 9% to 10%. Those who participated ranged in age from roughly 18 to 95 years and resided in around 22 US areas. Clinical history as reported by participants underpinned cohort assignment. Donors in Cohort 3 who had recovered were those with two negative PCRs, healthcare professional clearance, or resolution of their symptoms.

The receptor's source is a young woman who had recovered from COVID-19. This chain joins TRBV28 and TRBJ1-1; D perhaps matches TRBD1 (6 bases). The sample consisted of PBMCs or T cells enriched from blood (not recorded which). For the CDR3, the DNA is TGTGCCAGCGGCGGCGGGGGGCGCTCCACTGAAGCTTTCTTT. It codes for CASGGGGRSTEAFF. The complete variable domain, with remaining parts taken from reference TRBV28 and TRBJ1-1, reads DVKVTQSSRYLVKRTGEKVFLECVQDMDHENMFWYRQDPGLGLRLIYFSYDVKMKEKGDIPEGYSVSREKKERFSLILESASTNQTSMYLCASGGGGRSTEAFFGQGTRLTVV.